These T cell receptor beta chains were read from a single sample in a study of OX40 agonist ivuxolimab in advanced cancers. Sequenced by immunoSEQ multiplex PCR; TCRdb stores in-frame clones only, minus some. Among 25,000 to 30,000 clones listed, approximately 91% were seen once. The sequencing used CD4+ or CD8+ T cells sorted from blood, collected in a trial of the OX40 agonist ivuxolimab. These receptors were taken from an adult with an advanced solid tumor such as melanoma, head and neck, liver or kidney cancer. CDR3s leave out the opening cysteine and the closing phenylalanine or tryptophan. Not every row has a clone size; where given, it reads once, few, many or a size class.

CDR3 protein | J gene | V gene | clone size
ASSLEFPNTEAF | TRBJ1-1 | TRBV5-4 | -
ASSLGRSTYEQY | TRBJ2-7 | TRBV5-6 | once
ASSPSPGNTIY | TRBJ1-3 | TRBV19 | -
ASSSTGLAGGLETQY | TRBJ2-5 | TRBV5-1 | -
ASSLAVGALRLF | TRBJ1-4 | TRBV7-9 | -
ASSFFGQGGEKLF | TRBJ1-4 | TRBV27 | once
ATLTQGNYGYT | TRBJ1-2 | TRBV6-5 | once
ASSFQGTNEKLF | TRBJ1-4 | TRBV27 | -
ASSSTEQGMRTEAF | TRBJ1-1 | TRBV18 | -
ASSQTDRGYEQY | - | TRBV7-8 | -
ASSRVQTPGNTIY | TRBJ1-3 | TRBV5-5 | -
ASSQEGAGNTEAF | TRBJ1-1 | TRBV4-1 | -
ASSDGGVDEKLF | TRBJ1-4 | TRBV9 | -
ASSLPGGNEQF | TRBJ2-1 | TRBV5-6 | -
ASSVGWVADNYEQY | TRBJ2-7 | TRBV5-4 | -
ASKAGIMNTEAF | TRBJ1-1 | TRBV19 | -
ASGSGTGSSGNQPQH | TRBJ1-5 | TRBV12-5 | -
ASSPIGRMNTEAF | TRBJ1-1 | TRBV6-1 | -
ASSPPERGNNEQF | TRBJ2-1 | TRBV18 | -
ASSPLSGLAGGPLIGYEQF | TRBJ2-1 | TRBV27 | -
ASSFETYEQY | TRBJ2-7 | TRBV11-1 | -
ASSVAAGEPDTQY | TRBJ2-3 | TRBV9 | -
ASSRGSDQPQH | TRBJ1-5 | TRBV6-5 | -
ASSLDFSSWDTQY | TRBJ2-3 | TRBV6-4 | -
ASRDSTEAF | TRBJ1-1 | TRBV4-3 | -
ASSLAQGGDTDTQY | TRBJ2-3 | TRBV5-6 | -
ASSPSGGGTDTQY | TRBJ2-3 | TRBV6-4 | -
ASSQGFFREGFHEQY | TRBJ2-7 | TRBV4-1 | -
ASSSKGVSYEQY | TRBJ2-7 | TRBV2 | -
ASSLAGAAAF | TRBJ1-1 | TRBV7-9 | -
ASRGRTVNYGYT | TRBJ1-2 | TRBV2 | -
ASSPPEREFHEQY | TRBJ2-7 | TRBV9 | -
ASSFLGQGHEQY | TRBJ2-7 | TRBV5-4 | -
ASSFSGRGDGEQF | TRBJ2-1 | TRBV5-1 | -
ASSEGDSLNEQF | TRBJ2-1 | TRBV6-4 | -
ATSSPTGTSYEQY | TRBJ2-7 | TRBV15 | -
TSSQQIGTSGSNEQF | TRBJ2-1 | TRBV1 | -
ASSPTGTARGGYT | TRBJ1-2 | TRBV5-1 | -
ASSLVTATNEKLF | TRBJ1-4 | TRBV7-2 | -
ASSYLWADQETQY | TRBJ2-5 | TRBV6-6 | -
ASSLAPTQETQY | TRBJ2-5 | TRBV6-5 | -
ASSFRLAANTGELF | TRBJ2-2 | TRBV7-2 | -
ASSYSRVYNEQF | TRBJ2-1 | TRBV6-6 | -
ASSFLASEVFEAF | TRBJ1-1 | TRBV28 | -
ASSPAGTTNEKLF | TRBJ1-4 | TRBV9 | -
ASSQDQGLTYEQY | TRBJ2-7 | TRBV4-1 | -
ASSLEVLPTGHQPQH | TRBJ1-5 | TRBV7-6 | -
ASSETGAGVRSEQY | TRBJ2-7 | TRBV11-3 | -
ASKATGLSATDTQY | TRBJ2-3 | TRBV2 | -
ASSLGEGLAIYEQY | TRBJ2-7 | TRBV7-9 | -
ASSGTVMNTGELF | TRBJ2-2 | TRBV25-1 | -
ASSEWGGGTSTEAF | TRBJ1-1 | TRBV6-1 | -
ASSQPGAASGSTDTQY | TRBJ2-3 | TRBV23-1 | -
ASGSDSYEQY | TRBJ2-7 | TRBV27 | -
SVDLGYEQY | TRBJ2-7 | TRBV29-1 | once
ASSGQGSTAGELF | TRBJ2-2 | TRBV27 | -
ASSSQSGVGDTQY | TRBJ2-3 | TRBV7-3 | -
ASSDPGQSTEAF | TRBJ1-1 | TRBV6-1 | -
ASSIQGDNQPQH | TRBJ1-5 | TRBV6-1 | -
AIGLREGPYEQY | TRBJ2-7 | TRBV10-3 | -